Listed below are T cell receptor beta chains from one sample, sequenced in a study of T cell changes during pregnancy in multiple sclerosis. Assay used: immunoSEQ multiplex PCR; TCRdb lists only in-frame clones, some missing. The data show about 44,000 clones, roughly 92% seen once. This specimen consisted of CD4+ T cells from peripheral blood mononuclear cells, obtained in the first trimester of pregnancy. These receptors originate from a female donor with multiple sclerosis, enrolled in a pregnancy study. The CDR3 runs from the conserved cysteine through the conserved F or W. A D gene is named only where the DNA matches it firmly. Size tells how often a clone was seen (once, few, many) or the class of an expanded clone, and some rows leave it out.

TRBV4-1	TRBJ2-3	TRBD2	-	CASSQGPGGPTDTQYF	TGCGCCAGCAGCCAAGGTCCGGGAGGACCCACAGATACGCAGTATTTT
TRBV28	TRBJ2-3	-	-	CASSLISGGQDTQYF	TGTGCCAGCAGTTTAATCTCGGGGGGACAAGATACGCAGTATTTT
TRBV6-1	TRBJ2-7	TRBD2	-	CASSATSASYEQYF	TGTGCCAGCAGTGCAACTAGCGCCTCCTACGAGCAGTACTTC
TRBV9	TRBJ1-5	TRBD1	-	CASSATGTGGQPQHF	TGTGCCAGCAGCGCCACCGGGACAGGGGGTCAGCCCCAGCATTTT
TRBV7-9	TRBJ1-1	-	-	CASSLDSTEAFF	TGTGCCAGCAGCTTAGACAGCACTGAAGCTTTCTTT
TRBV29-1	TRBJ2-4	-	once	CSVGAGNDKNIQYF	TGCAGCGTTGGTGCCGGGAATGACAAAAACATTCAGTACTTC
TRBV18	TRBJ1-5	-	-	CASSPGVSHQPQHF	TGTGCCAGCTCACCCGGGGTCTCTCATCAGCCCCAGCATTTT
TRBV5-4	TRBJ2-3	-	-	CASSSKPRGWVTDTQYF	TGTGCCAGCAGTTCAAAACCCAGGGGATGGGTGACAGATACGCAGTATTTT
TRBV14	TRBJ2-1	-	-	CASSQALAPKFYNEQFF	TGTGCCAGCAGCCAAGCGCTAGCGCCCAAATTCTACAATGAGCAGTTCTTC
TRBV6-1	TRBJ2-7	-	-	CASRQGGYEQYF	TGTGCCAGCAGGCAAGGGGGCTACGAGCAGTACTTC
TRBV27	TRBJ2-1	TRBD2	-	CASSREAPYNEQFF	TGTGCCAGCAGTCGGGAGGCCCCTTACAATGAGCAGTTCTTC
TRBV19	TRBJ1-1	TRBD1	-	CASNHRGGAKAFF	TGTGCCAGCAACCACAGGGGAGGAGCGAAAGCTTTCTTT
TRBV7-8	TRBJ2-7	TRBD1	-	CASSLATGGYEQYF	TGTGCCAGCAGCTTAGCGACAGGGGGGTACGAGCAGTACTTC
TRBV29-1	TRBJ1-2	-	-	CSVEKHRLYGYTF	TGCAGCGTCGAAAAGCATAGACTCTATGGCTACACCTTC
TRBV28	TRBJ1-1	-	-	CASSNVDSTEAFF	TGTGCCAGCAGTAACGTGGACAGTACTGAAGCTTTCTTT
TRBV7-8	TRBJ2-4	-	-	CASSLSFRGENIQYF	TGTGCCAGCAGCTTGTCCTTCAGGGGAGAGAACATTCAGTACTTC
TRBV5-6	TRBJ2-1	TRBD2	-	CASSFTTSGRVREQFF	TGTGCCAGCAGCTTCACTACTAGCGGGAGGGTTCGTGAGCAGTTCTTC
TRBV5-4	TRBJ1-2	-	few	CASSLEQATNYGYTF	TGTGCCAGCAGCTTAGAACAGGCGACAAACTATGGCTACACCTTC
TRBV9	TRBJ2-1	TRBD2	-	CASSPGLADYLHEQFF	TGTGCCAGCAGCCCCGGACTAGCGGACTACCTACACGAGCAGTTCTTC
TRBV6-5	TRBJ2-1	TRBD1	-	CASSYSIGTGGNEQFF	TGTGCCAGCAGTTACTCGATTGGGACAGGGGGCAATGAGCAGTTCTTC
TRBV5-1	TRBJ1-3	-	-	CASSQTTASAGNTIYF	TGCGCCAGCAGTCAAACGACAGCGTCGGCGGGAAACACCATATATTTT
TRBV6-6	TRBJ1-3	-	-	CASSSRLAASGNTIYF	TGTGCCAGCAGTTCCCGCTTGGCGGCTTCCGGAAACACCATATATTTT
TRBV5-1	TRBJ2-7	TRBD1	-	CASSSGTGDYEQYF	TGCGCCAGCAGCTCCGGGACAGGCGACTACGAGCAGTACTTC
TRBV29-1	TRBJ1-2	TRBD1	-	CSVEGQPYGYTF	TGCAGCGTTGAGGGACAGCCCTATGGCTACACCTTC
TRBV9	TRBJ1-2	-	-	CASSVMTNTNYGYTF	TGTGCCAGCAGCGTAATGACAAATACTAACTATGGCTACACCTTC
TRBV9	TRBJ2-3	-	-	CASSTRDNTDTQYF	TGTGCCAGCAGCACCAGGGACAACACAGATACGCAGTATTTT
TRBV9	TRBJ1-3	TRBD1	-	CASSGTGDGNTIYF	TGTGCCAGCAGCGGTACAGGGGATGGAAACACCATATATTTT
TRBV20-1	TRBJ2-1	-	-	CSAGHNEQFF	TGCAGTGCTGGGCACAATGAGCAGTTCTTC
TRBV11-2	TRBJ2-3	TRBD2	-	CASSSSGRSTDTQYF	TGTGCCAGCAGCTCTAGCGGGAGAAGCACAGATACGCAGTATTTT
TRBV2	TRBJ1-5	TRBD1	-	CASTGGYGNQPQHF	TGTGCCAGCACAGGGGGTTATGGCAATCAGCCCCAGCATTTT
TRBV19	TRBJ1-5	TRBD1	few	CASSIRQGNSNQPQHF	TGTGCCAGTAGTATCCGACAGGGCAATAGCAATCAGCCCCAGCATTTT
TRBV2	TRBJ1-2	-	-	CASSDPLGRYGYTF	TGTGCCAGCAGTGACCCCCTTGGCCGCTATGGCTACACCTTC
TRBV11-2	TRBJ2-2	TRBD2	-	CASSLAGAGTGELFF	TGTGCCAGCAGCTTAGCGGGAGCGGGAACCGGGGAGCTGTTTTTT
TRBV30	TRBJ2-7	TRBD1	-	CACQKDRGYEQYF	TGTGCCTGCCAAAAGGACAGGGGCTACGAGCAGTACTTC
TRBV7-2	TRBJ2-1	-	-	CASSLSHSSYNEQFF	TGTGCCAGCAGCTTATCCCACAGCTCCTACAATGAGCAGTTCTTC
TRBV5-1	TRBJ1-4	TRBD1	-	CASTPTGGKNEKLFF	TGCGCCAGCACACCTACAGGGGGCAAAAATGAAAAACTGTTTTTT
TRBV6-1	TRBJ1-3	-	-	CASSDRGGLSGNTIYF	TGTGCCAGCAGTGACCGCGGGGGGCTCTCTGGAAACACCATATATTTT
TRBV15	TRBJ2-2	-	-	CATSGLQAAGELFF	TGTGCCACCAGCGGCCTACAGGCGGCCGGGGAGCTGTTTTTT
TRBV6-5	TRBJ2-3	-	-	CASSRGPGTDTQYF	TGTGCCAGCAGCCGCGGTCCCGGCACAGATACGCAGTATTTT
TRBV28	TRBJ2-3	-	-	CASSSPGAMYTDTQYF	TGTGCCAGCAGCTCCCCGGGTGCTATGTACACAGATACGCAGTATTTT
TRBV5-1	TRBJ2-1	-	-	CASSLQGTHQGSGEQFF	TGCGCCAGCAGCTTACAGGGAACCCATCAAGGGAGCGGTGAGCAGTTCTTC
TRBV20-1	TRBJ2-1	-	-	CSAYINEQFF	TGCAGTGCTTATATTAATGAGCAGTTCTTC
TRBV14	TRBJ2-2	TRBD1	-	CASSQEGTGRTGELFF	TGTGCCAGCAGCCAAGAAGGGACAGGGAGGACCGGGGAGCTGTTTTTT
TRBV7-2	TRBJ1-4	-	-	CASSRDATNEKLFF	TGTGCCAGCAGCCGGGATGCAACTAATGAAAAACTGTTTTTT
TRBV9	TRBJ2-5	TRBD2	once	CASSLGGAGGYETQYF	TGTGCCAGCAGCCTAGGGGGGGCGGGAGGGTACGAGACCCAGTACTTC
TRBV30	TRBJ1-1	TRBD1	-	CAWIGQGNTEAFF	TGTGCCTGGATTGGACAGGGGAACACTGAAGCTTTCTTT
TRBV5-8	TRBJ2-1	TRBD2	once	CASSLGLAASNEQFF	TGTGCCAGCAGCTTGGGACTAGCGGCCTCCAATGAGCAGTTCTTC
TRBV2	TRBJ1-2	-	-	CASSEEAGGPYGYTF	TGTGCCAGCAGTGAAGAAGCGGGGGGACCTTATGGCTACACCTTC
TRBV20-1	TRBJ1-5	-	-	CSAKGNQPQHF	TGCAGTGCTAAGGGGAATCAGCCCCAGCATTTT
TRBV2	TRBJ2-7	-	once	CASSEARGPRF	TGTGCCAGCAGTGAAGCTAGGGGTCCCCGCTTC
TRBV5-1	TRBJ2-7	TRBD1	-	CASSLAGTASYEQYF	TGCGCCAGCAGCTTGGCCGGGACAGCCTCCTACGAGCAGTACTTC
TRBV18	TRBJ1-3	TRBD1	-	CASSLGQGSSRRAYTIYF	TGTGCCAGCTCACTTGGACAGGGATCCTCCCGCCGAGCGTACACCATATATTTT
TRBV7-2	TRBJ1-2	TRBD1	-	CASSLHLRLGGGLFKGYTF	TGTGCCAGCAGCTTACATCTCCGCCTTGGAGGGGGCTTGTTTAAGGGCTACACCTTC
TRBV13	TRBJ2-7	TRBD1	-	CASSSRTGSYEQYF	TGTGCCAGCAGCTCGAGGACAGGGAGCTACGAGCAGTACTTC
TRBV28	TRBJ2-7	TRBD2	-	CASSLYSSGSYEQYF	TGTGCCAGCAGTTTATATTCTAGCGGCTCCTACGAGCAGTACTTC
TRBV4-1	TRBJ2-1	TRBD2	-	CASSQDPAGGRYNEQFF	TGCGCCAGCAGCCAAGATCCAGCGGGAGGGAGATACAATGAGCAGTTCTTC
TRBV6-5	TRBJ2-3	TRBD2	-	CASTQVLAGTDTQYF	TGTGCCAGCACCCAGGTCCTAGCGGGCACAGATACGCAGTATTTT
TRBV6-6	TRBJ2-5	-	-	CASTYGVTGKETQYF	TGTGCCAGCACCTACGGGGTAACTGGAAAGGAGACCCAGTACTTC
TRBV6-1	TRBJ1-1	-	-	CASSEKIFGTKFVHTEAFF	TGTGCCAGCAGTGAAAAAATTTTCGGGACAAAATTCGTGCACACTGAAGCTTTCTTT
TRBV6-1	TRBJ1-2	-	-	CASSEALFTGNYGYTF	TGTGCCAGCAGTGAAGCCCTATTTACAGGGAACTATGGCTACACCTTC